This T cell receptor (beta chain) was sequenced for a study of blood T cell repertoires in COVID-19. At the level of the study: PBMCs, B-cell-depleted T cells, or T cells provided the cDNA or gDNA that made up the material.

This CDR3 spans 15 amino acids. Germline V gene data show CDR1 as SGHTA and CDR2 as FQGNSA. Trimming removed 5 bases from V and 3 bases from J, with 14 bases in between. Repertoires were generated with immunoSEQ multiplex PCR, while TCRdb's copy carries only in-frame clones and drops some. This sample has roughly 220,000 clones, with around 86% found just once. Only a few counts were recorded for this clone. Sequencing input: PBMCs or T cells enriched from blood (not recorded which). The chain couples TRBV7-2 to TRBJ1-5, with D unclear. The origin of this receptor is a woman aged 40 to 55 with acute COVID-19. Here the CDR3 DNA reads TGTGCCAGCAGCCCGGCGGGCGCTTTCAATCAGCCCCAGCATTTT. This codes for CASSPAGAFNQPQHF. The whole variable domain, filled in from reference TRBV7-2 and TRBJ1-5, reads GAGVSQSPSNKVTEKGKDVELRCDPISGHTALYWYRQSLGQGLEFLIYFQGNSAPDKSGLPSDRFSAERTGGSVSTLTIQRTQQEDSAVYLCASSPAGAFNQPQHFGDGTRLSIL.